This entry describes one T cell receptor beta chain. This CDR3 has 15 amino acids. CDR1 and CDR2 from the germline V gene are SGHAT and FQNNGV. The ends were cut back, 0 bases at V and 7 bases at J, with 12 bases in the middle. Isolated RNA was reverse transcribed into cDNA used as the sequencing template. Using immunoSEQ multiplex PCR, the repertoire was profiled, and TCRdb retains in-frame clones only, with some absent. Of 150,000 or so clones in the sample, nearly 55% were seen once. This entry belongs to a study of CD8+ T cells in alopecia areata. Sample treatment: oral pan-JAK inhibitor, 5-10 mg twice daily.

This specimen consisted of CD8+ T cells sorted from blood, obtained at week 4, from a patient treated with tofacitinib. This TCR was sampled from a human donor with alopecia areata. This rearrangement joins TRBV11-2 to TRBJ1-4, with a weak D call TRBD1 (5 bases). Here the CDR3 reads CASSLEAGLIEKLFF. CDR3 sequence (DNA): TGTGCCAGCAGCTTAGAGGCGGGGCTGATTGAAAAACTGTTTTTT.